This TCR beta chain was recorded in a study of shared clonotypes between healthy human individuals. The naive CD8 subset, CD45RO-negative cells positively selected for CCR7, excluded terminally differentiated effector memory CD45RA+ cells. The donors, all of them Caucasian adults, lived in Nashville, Tennessee. Trimming took off 5 bases at V and 6 bases at J, with 14 bases between the two ends. The CDR3 is 14 amino acids. Germline CDR1 reads MDHEN; CDR2 reads SYDVKM. Per sorted-subset replicate PCR, input was around 200 ng DNA, representing around 29,000 T cell genomes. Assay: immunoSEQ multiplex PCR; the TCRdb copy retains only in-frame clones and omits some. The data show approximately 1.9 million clones, roughly 95% seen once.

The clonotype was recovered from a man between 18 and 29 years old in good health. Some clones in this sample may be carry-over from other donors' samples. Sequencing input: naive CD8+ T cells from PBMCs. The chain links TRBV28 to TRBJ1-5; D is possibly TRBD1 (5 bases). The CDR3 sequence: CASSAPTDLQPQHF. The CDR3 nucleotides are TGTGCCAGCAGTGCCCCGACAGATCTTCAGCCCCAGCATTTT. The full variable domain, in which reference TRBV28 and TRBJ1-5 provide the parts outside the CDR3, is DVKVTQSSRYLVKRTGEKVFLECVQDMDHENMFWYRQDPGLGLRLIYFSYDVKMKEKGDIPEGYSVSREKKERFSLILESASTNQTSMYLCASSAPTDLQPQHFGDGTRLSIL.